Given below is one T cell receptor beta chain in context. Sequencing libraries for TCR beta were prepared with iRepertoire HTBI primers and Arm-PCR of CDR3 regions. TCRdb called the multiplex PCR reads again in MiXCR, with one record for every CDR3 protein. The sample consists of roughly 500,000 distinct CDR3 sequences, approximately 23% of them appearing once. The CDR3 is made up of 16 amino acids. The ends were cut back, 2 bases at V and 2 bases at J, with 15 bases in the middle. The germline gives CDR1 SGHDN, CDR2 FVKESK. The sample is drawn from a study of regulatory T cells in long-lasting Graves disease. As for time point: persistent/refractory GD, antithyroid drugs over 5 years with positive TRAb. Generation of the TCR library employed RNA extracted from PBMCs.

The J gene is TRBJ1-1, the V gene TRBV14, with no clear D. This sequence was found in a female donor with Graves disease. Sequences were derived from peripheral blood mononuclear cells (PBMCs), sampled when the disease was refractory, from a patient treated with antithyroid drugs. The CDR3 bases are TGTGCCAGCAGCCAAATGTTGGTAGGGAGAAACACTGAAGCTTTCTTT. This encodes CASSQMLVGRNTEAFF.